This entry features one T cell receptor beta chain sequence. These data come from a study of blood T cell repertoires in COVID-19. Clones were sequenced by immunoSEQ multiplex PCR, and TCRdb holds only the in-frame ones, with some missing. The data show roughly 120,000 clones, over 75% seen once. Germline V CDR1 and CDR2: MDHEN, SYDVKM. This CDR3 contains 11 residues. Trimming took 7 bases from V and 7 from J, leaving 8 bases between them. The sample taken for sequencing was peripheral blood. This sequence was found in a woman between 70 and 85 years old who had recovered from COVID-19. The chain is built from TRBV28 and TRBJ1-3; no clear D. The chain's CDR3 is CASISGNTIYF. The DNA of the CDR3 is TGTGCCAGCATCTCGGGGAACACCATATATTTT.